The sequence of this T cell receptor beta chain was determined in a study of blood T cells in healthy people across ages. Across the study: The template switching approach captured approximately one barcoded beta molecule for every two T cells.

With 7 bases removed from V and 1 base from J, the gap between germline ends came to 15 bases. The CDR3 sequence is 14 residues long. The V gene's germline CDR1 is DFQATT and CDR2 SNEGSKA (reference sequence). Study-wide points: Naive T cell percentage showed a strong correlation with the diversity of TCR beta.

A second PCR of 7 to 11 cycles used a sample-barcoded 5' primer and a J-beta primer mix. Each CDR3 protein gets one entry after TCRdb re-called the 5' RACE reads with MiXCR. The table lists some 900,000 distinct CDR3 sequences, about 30% of them singletons, with 15% to 20% in the top ten. At least ten counts were recorded for this clonotype. Its antigen remains unidentified. The sample comprised blood. The sequence derives from a woman of 80 years or more in good health. The chain links TRBV20-1 to TRBJ2-3; TRBD2 might be the D (5 bases). CDR3 in amino acids: CSVGGGTRTDTQYF. CDR3 coding DNA: TGCAGTGTCGGAGGCGGAACCCGCACAGATACGCAGTATTTT.